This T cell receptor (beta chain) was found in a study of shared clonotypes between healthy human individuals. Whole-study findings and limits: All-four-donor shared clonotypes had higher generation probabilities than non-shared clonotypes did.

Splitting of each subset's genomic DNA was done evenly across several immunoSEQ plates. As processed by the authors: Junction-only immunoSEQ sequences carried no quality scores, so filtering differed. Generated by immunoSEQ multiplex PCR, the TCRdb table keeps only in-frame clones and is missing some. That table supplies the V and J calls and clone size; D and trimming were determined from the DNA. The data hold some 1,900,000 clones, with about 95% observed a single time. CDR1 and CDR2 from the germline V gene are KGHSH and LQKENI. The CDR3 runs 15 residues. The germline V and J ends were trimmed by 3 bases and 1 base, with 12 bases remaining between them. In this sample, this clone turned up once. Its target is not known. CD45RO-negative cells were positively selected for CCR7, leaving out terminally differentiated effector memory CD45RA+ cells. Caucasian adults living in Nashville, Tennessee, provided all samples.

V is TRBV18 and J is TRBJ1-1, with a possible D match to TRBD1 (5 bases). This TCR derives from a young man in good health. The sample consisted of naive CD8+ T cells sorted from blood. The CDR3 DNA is TGTGCCAGCTCACCCACGGACAATCCGAACACTGAAGCTTTCTTT. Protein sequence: CASSPTDNPNTEAFF. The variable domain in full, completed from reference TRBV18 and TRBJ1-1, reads NAGVMQNPRHLVRRRGQEARLRCSPMKGHSHVYWYRQLPEEGLKFMVYLQKENIIDESGMPKERFSAEFPKEGPSILRIQQVVRGDSAAYFCASSPTDNPNTEAFFGQGTRLTVV.